The rows below give T cell receptor beta chains drawn from one sample of a study of shared clonotypes between healthy human individuals. The data were produced by immunoSEQ multiplex PCR, yet TCRdb's version contains in-frame clones alone and is incomplete. The sample holds 2,500,000 or so clones, over 85% seen once. The specimen was naive CD4+ T cells sorted from blood. These receptors all come from a man aged 18 to 30 in good health. The CDR3 runs from the conserved cysteine through the conserved F or W. The order of the fields is clone size, J gene, V gene, CDR3 protein. A row's size may be missing; if present it is once, few, many or a size class.

NA	TRBJ1-4	TRBV6-1	CASNTGGDINEKLFF
NA	TRBJ1-2	TRBV27	CASSLSSGGSYGYTF
NA	TRBJ1-1	TRBV19	CASSNRYTEAFF
NA	TRBJ2-2	TRBV27	CASSRAIGELFF
few	TRBJ2-7	TRBV10-1	CASSESGTSYEQYF
NA	TRBJ2-3	TRBV7-2	CASSLTSVGQTQYF
NA	TRBJ2-7	TRBV7-9	CASRLSGTSEQYF
NA	TRBJ2-7	TRBV5-4	CASSNAPWTDSYEQYF
NA	TRBJ1-3	TRBV10-2	CASSEQGGSGNTIYF
NA	TRBJ1-3	TRBV2	CASNSGAGNTIYF
NA	TRBJ1-4	TRBV2	CASSELSGDTNEKLFF
NA	TRBJ2-3	TRBV11-2	CASSLDGTWADNTDTQYF
NA	TRBJ2-7	TRBV7-2	CASSSRWEQYF
NA	TRBJ2-7	TRBV2	CASSAAYEQYF
NA	TRBJ2-2	TRBV10-2	CETSGRGLYTGELFF
NA	TRBJ1-4	TRBV9	CASSVGPPNEKLFF
NA	TRBJ1-5	TRBV10-3	CAISESLPSNQPQHF
NA	TRBJ2-3	TRBV5-5	CASSSGQGGDTQYF
NA	TRBJ1-2	TRBV9	CASSVTRDSYGYTF
NA	TRBJ2-5	TRBV5-1	CASSSSSGSQETQYF
NA	TRBJ1-1	TRBV5-4	CASSSMTGVNTEAFF
NA	TRBJ1-1	TRBV2	CASKVNGEGTEAFF
NA	TRBJ1-4	TRBV19	CASSIQGGNEKLFF
NA	TRBJ2-3	TRBV6-1	CASSGPGLRDTQYF
NA	TRBJ2-3	TRBV29-1	CSVASGSTDTQYF
NA	TRBJ2-3	TRBV2	CASSDGQGGQYF
once	TRBJ2-3	TRBV10-3	CAISQGRSDTQYF
NA	TRBJ2-7	TRBV7-8	CASTAGYYEQYF
NA	TRBJ2-5	TRBV5-6	CASTRPTGNQETQYF
NA	TRBJ2-2	TRBV19	CATHFSDGTGELFF
NA	TRBJ1-5	TRBV6-1	CASSPAGGNQPQHF
NA	TRBJ1-2	TRBV4-1	CASSQEGYQGPNYGYTF
NA	TRBJ2-7	TRBV28	CASSPGLAGGRAYEQYF
NA	TRBJ1-4	TRBV27	CASNRQGQGNEKLFF
NA	TRBJ2-3	TRBV14	CASSQYSGRSTDTQYF
NA	TRBJ1-2	TRBV7-2	CASSLVSYGYTF
NA	TRBJ1-2	TRBV5-6	CASSLFVTVEYGYTF
NA	TRBJ2-2	TRBV7-3	CASSLVPTGELFF
NA	TRBJ2-5	TRBV27	CASSLSLGRETQYF
NA	TRBJ1-4	TRBV30	CAWGGDRNEKLFF
once	TRBJ2-7	TRBV7-2	CASSFGSGTREQYF
NA	TRBJ2-7	TRBV19	CASSPWGRGSSYEQYF
NA	TRBJ1-1	TRBV7-3	CASSYQGSTEAFF
NA	TRBJ1-1	TRBV6-6	CASSSNSDTEAFF